This is a list of T cell receptor beta chains from one sample in a study of neurological immune-mediated disorders. MiXCR, run by TCRdb on the 5' RACE reads, gives a single entry per CDR3 protein. This table has 28,000 or so distinct CDR3 sequences, approximately 15% appearing once. Input material: PBMCs. These receptors came from a man between 70 and 80 years old in good health. The CDR3 runs from the conserved cysteine through the conserved F or W. D genes are given only for firm matches. Rows may omit the clone size; those that give it use once, few, many or a size class.

J: TRBJ1-5; size: -; D: -; V: TRBV12-3/TRBV12-4; DNA: TGTGCCAGCAGCTCCGGAAGATCTGATCAGCCCCAGCATTTT; CDR3: CASSSGRSDQPQHF
J: TRBJ2-7; size: many; D: -; V: TRBV7-2; DNA: TGTGCCAGCAGCTGGGGGGTCTCCTACGAGCAGTACTTC; CDR3: CASSWGVSYEQYF
J: TRBJ2-1; size: many; D: -; V: TRBV24-1; DNA: TGTGCCACCAGTGATTTGCAGGCCAGGAATGATGAGCAGTTCTTC; CDR3: CATSDLQARNDEQFF
J: TRBJ2-1; size: many; D: TRBD2; V: TRBV28; DNA: TGTGCCAGCAGTAGCTTGGGAGGGAACAATGAGCAGTTCTTC; CDR3: CASSSLGGNNEQFF
J: TRBJ1-1; size: many; D: -; V: TRBV5-1; DNA: TGCGCCAGCAGCCTAGGGAATACAGGGATGAACACTGAAGCTTTCTTT; CDR3: CASSLGNTGMNTEAFF
J: TRBJ2-7; size: many; D: -; V: TRBV29-1; DNA: TGCAGCGTTGGGGGGCCCTCGGGGGACAAATCCTACGAGCAGTACTTC; CDR3: CSVGGPSGDKSYEQYF
J: TRBJ2-7; size: many; D: TRBD1; V: TRBV19; DNA: TGTGCCAGTAGTGATGGACAGGGGTACGCCGAGCAGTACTTC; CDR3: CASSDGQGYAEQYF
J: TRBJ2-5; size: -; D: -; V: TRBV10-3; DNA: TGTGCCATCAGTGACCCCCGACAGCGACCTCAAGAGACCCAGTACTTC; CDR3: CAISDPRQRPQETQYF
J: TRBJ2-5; size: -; D: -; V: TRBV5-6; DNA: TGTGCCAGCAGCTTGGTGGAGCTCCTCCAAGAGAACCAGTACTTC; CDR3: CASSLVELLQENQYF
J: TRBJ1-1; size: many; D: TRBD1; V: TRBV18; DNA: TGTGCCAGCTCGCCAGGGGGGGACACTGAAGCTTTCTTT; CDR3: CASSPGGDTEAFF
J: TRBJ2-4; size: many; D: -; V: TRBV20-1; DNA: TGCAGTGCTAGAGATTTGGGGGGCAGGGACATTCAGTACTTC; CDR3: CSARDLGGRDIQYF
J: TRBJ1-1; size: many; D: -; V: TRBV28; DNA: TGTGCCAGCAGTTTATCCCTGAACACTGAAGCTTTCTTT; CDR3: CASSLSLNTEAFF
J: TRBJ2-1; size: many; D: TRBD2; V: TRBV7-2; DNA: TGTGCCAGCAGCTCCCACGGGGGGAACATTGAGCAGTTCTTC; CDR3: CASSSHGGNIEQFF
J: TRBJ1-5; size: many; D: -; V: TRBV7-2; DNA: TGTGCCAGCAGCGGGTTCAGGGACAATCAGCCCCAGCATTTT; CDR3: CASSGFRDNQPQHF
J: TRBJ1-6; size: -; D: -; V: TRBV6-2/TRBV6-3; DNA: TGTGCCAGCAGTTACACGACAGCCTCGGGTTCACCCCTCCACTTT; CDR3: CASSYTTASGSPLHF
J: TRBJ2-7; size: many; D: TRBD1; V: TRBV12-3/TRBV12-4; DNA: TGTGCCAGCAGTCGGACAGGGTACGAGCAGTACTTC; CDR3: CASSRTGYEQYF
J: TRBJ1-4; size: -; D: TRBD1; V: TRBV15; DNA: TGTGACACCAGCCCTTCCCTGGGACAGGGGACAACTAATGAAAAACTGTTTTTT; CDR3: CDTSPSLGQGTTNEKLFF
J: TRBJ1-5; size: many; D: -; V: TRBV2; DNA: TGTGCCAGCAGTGAAGGCACTCAGCCCCAGCATTTT; CDR3: CASSEGTQPQHF